The 24 T cell receptor beta chains listed next were all sequenced from one sample in a study of vaccination effects on CD4 cells after COVID-19. These TCRs are of unknown antigen specificity. Sequencing followed a ViraFEST assay step that expanded antigen-specific CD4+ T cells with viral peptide pools. It was after around eleven days of culture that CD4+ T cells were isolated. It was two doses of either the BNT162b2 or mRNA-1273 vaccine that participants received. Sequenced by immunoSEQ multiplex PCR; TCRdb stores in-frame clones only, minus some. Seen here are 20,000 to 25,000 clones, 69% observed once, and the top ten hold about 8%. The sequencing used CD4+ T cells from PBMCs cultured with SARS-CoV-2 spike peptides, collected after COVID-19 vaccination. The source is a human donor who received a COVID-19 vaccine.

The sample holds a few counts of this clone. The rearrangement uses TRBV6-5 and TRBJ1-3; no reliable D call. The CDR3 has 15 residues. Germline values: CDR1 MNHEY, CDR2 SVGAGI. The V and J ends lost 2 bases and 2 bases respectively, with 10 bases between them. CDR3 sequence: CASSYVGKPGNTIYF. CDR3 bases: TGTGCCAGCAGTTACGTCGGGAAACCTGGAAACACCATATATTTT.

This chain uses TRBV24-1 with TRBJ2-1; 12 nucleotides align to TRBD2. The CDR3 spans 16 residues. Germline CDR1 reads KGHDR; CDR2 reads SFDVKD. V lost 4 bases, J lost 7 bases, and 7 bases stayed unmatched. The CDR3 protein is CATSEQRTSGANEQFF. In DNA, the CDR3 is TGTGCCACCAGTGAACAAAGGACTAGCGGGGCTAATGAGCAGTTCTTC.

The gene calls are TRBV10-3 and TRBJ2-7; 10 nucleotides align to TRBD2. In germline, CDR1 is ENHRY, CDR2 SYGVKD. V lost 7 bases, J lost 2 bases, and 5 bases stayed unmatched. The length of the CDR3 is 14 residues. The CDR3 here is CAITPGLATYEQYF. CDR3 sequence (DNA): TGTGCCATCACCCCGGGACTAGCGACCTACGAGCAGTACTTC.

The gene calls are TRBV29-1 and TRBJ1-1; D gene uncertain. Trimming pared 3 bases from V and 6 bases from J, leaving 8 bases between. Germline values: CDR1 SQVTM, CDR2 ANQGSEA. The CDR3 length is 11 residues. The DNA of the CDR3 is TGCAGCGTTGAGGATTTCGCTGAAGCTTTCTTT. Residues: CSVEDFAEAFF.

This clone has more than one count but fewer than ten. The genes are TRBV5-1 and TRBJ2-3; D gene ambiguous. The CDR3 is made up of 15 amino acids. Trimming cost V 4 bases and J 0 bases, with 12 bases left between them. Germline loops: CDR1 SGHRS, CDR2 YFSETQ. The CDR3 bases are TGCGCCAGCAGCCAAGCGACACGCAGCACAGATACGCAGTATTTT. Translated: CASSQATRSTDTQYF. Full variable domain (remainder filled in from reference TRBV5-1 and TRBJ2-3): KAGVTQTPRYLIKTRGQQVTLSCSPISGHRSVSWYQQTPGQGLQFLFEYFSETQRNKGNFPGRFSGRQFSNSRSEMNVSTLELGDSALYLCASSQATRSTDTQYFGPGTRLTVL.

The chain carries TRBV3-1 (or the pseudogene TRBV3-2) and TRBJ2-1; the D is unclear. The CDR3 spans 11 residues. With 7 bases removed from V and 3 bases from J, the gap between germline ends came to 4 bases. Germline V gene lookup returns CDR1 LGHDT and CDR2 YNNKEL (reference sequence). The CDR3 protein is CASTNYNEQFF. The CDR3 bases are TGTGCCAGCACCAACTACAATGAGCAGTTCTTC.

The rearrangement uses TRBV10-1 and TRBJ2-2; 9 nucleotides agree with TRBD1. Trimming took 2 bases from V and 3 from J; bases not matched to a gene: 1. The CDR3 sequence is 15 residues long. Germline lookup yields CDR1 WNHNN and CDR2 SYGVQD (reference sequence). CDR3: CASSEGDRDTGELFF. The CDR3 DNA follows: TGCGCCAGCAGTGAGGGGGACAGGGACACCGGGGAGCTGTTTTTT.

This clone was observed a few times. The chain links TRBV7-2 to TRBJ1-5, with D hard to call. CDR1 is SGHTA and CDR2 is FQGNSA in the germline V gene. The ends were cut back, 7 bases at V and 6 bases at J, with 10 bases in the middle. The CDR3 runs to 12 residues. CDR3 in DNA: TGTGCCAGCACCCCGGGCGCTCAGCCCCAGCATTTT. Translated, it gives CASTPGAQPQHF.

CDR3 sequence: CASSALASATYEQYF. The CDR3 bases are TGTGCCAGCAGCGCCTTAGCCTCCGCCACCTACGAGCAGTACTTC. The chain carries TRBV9 and TRBJ2-7, with unresolved D. The V end lost 3 bases, the J end lost 2 bases, and 15 bases lay between the germline ends. The CDR3 is made up of 15 amino acids. The V gene's germline CDR1 is SGDLS and CDR2 YYNGEE.

This clone has just a few counts. J is TRBJ1-4 and V is TRBV7-9; 10 nucleotides match TRBD1. Trimming at V came to 4 bases and at J to 6 bases, leaving 5 bases not matched to a gene. CDR3 length: 15 residues. Per germline, CDR1 SEHNR and CDR2 FQNEAQ (reference sequence). CDR3 amino acids: CASSSTGGEHEKLFF. As DNA, the CDR3 is TGTGCCAGCAGCTCGACAGGGGGCGAGCATGAAAAACTGTTTTTT.

The table lists this clone with a few counts. This rearrangement joins TRBV11-2 to TRBJ1-6; perhaps TRBD1 as D (5 bases). The V and J ends lost 1 base and 10 bases respectively, with 20 bases between them. The germline V gene has CDR1 SGHAT and CDR2 FQNNGV. This CDR3 spans 17 amino acids. CDR3 DNA sequence: TGTGCCAGCAGCTTAGTTTTCGGGGTCGGGACCAACTCACCCCTCCACTTT. Its protein product is CASSLVFGVGTNSPLHF.

The gene calls are TRBV5-1 and TRBJ2-7, with D maybe TRBD2 (5 bases). V gave up 3 bases and J gave up 6 bases, with 7 bases separating them. The CDR3 contains 11 residues. Germline V lookup: CDR1 SGHRS, CDR2 YFSETQ. Here the CDR3 reads CASSSSLEQYF. CDR3 DNA: TGCGCCAGCAGCTCTAGCCTCGAGCAGTACTTC.

The rearrangement joins TRBV2 to TRBJ1-1, with a tentative D call TRBD1 (5 bases). From germline, CDR1 is SNHLY and CDR2 FYNNEI. Trimming stripped 3 bases from V and 3 bases from J, with 11 bases between. The CDR3 consists of 14 residues. The CDR3 is CASSEPPGHTEAFF. CDR3 DNA: TGTGCCAGCAGTGAGCCGCCAGGGCACACTGAAGCTTTCTTT.

The V gene is TRBV13, the J gene TRBJ2-2, with TRBD2 identical over 14 bases. Germline CDR1 is PRHDT and CDR2 is FYEKMQ (reference sequence). V was clipped by 5 bases and J by 5 bases; unmatched bases: 7. The CDR3 runs to 17 residues. The CDR3 sequence: CASSLRLAGGTTGELFF. Here the CDR3 DNA reads TGTGCCAGCAGCCTCAGACTAGCGGGAGGGACGACCGGGGAGCTGTTTTTT. The full variable domain, with the rest looked up from reference TRBV13 and TRBJ2-2, is AAGVIQSPRHLIKEKRETATLKCYPIPRHDTVYWYQQGPGQDPQFLISFYEKMQSDKGSIPDRFSAQQFSDYHSELNMSSLELGDSALYFCASSLRLAGGTTGELFFGEGSRLTVL.

The chain couples TRBV7-2 to TRBJ2-7, with unresolved D. V shed 1 base and J shed 4 bases, with 2 bases lying between them. The CDR3 loop spans 11 amino acids. Germline values: CDR1 SGHTA, CDR2 FQGNSA. The CDR3 is CASSLVYEQYF. DNA for the CDR3: TGTGCCAGCAGCTTAGTATACGAGCAGTACTTC. Looking up the rest from reference TRBV7-2 and TRBJ2-7 gives the full variable domain: GAGVSQSPSNKVTEKGKDVELRCDPISGHTALYWYRQSLGQGLEFLIYFQGNSAPDKSGLPSDRFSAERTGGSVSTLTIQRTQQEDSAVYLCASSLVYEQYFGPGTRLTVT.

The count of this clone is one. The chain has TRBV6-1 and TRBJ2-2, with D possibly being TRBD2 (7 bases). CDR1 is MNHNS and CDR2 is SASEGT in the germline V gene. V lost 0 bases and J lost 6, with 14 bases in between. CDR3 length: 16 amino acids. The DNA of the CDR3 is TGTGCCAGCAGTGAAGCGCTTGGGGGGGCCGCCGGGGAGCTGTTTTTT. Amino acid sequence: CASSEALGGAAGELFF.

V and J are TRBV29-1 and TRBJ2-7; possibly TRBD1 for D (6 bases). The CDR3 loop spans 12 amino acids. Germline CDR1 reads SQVTM; CDR2 reads ANQGSEA. V was cut by 7 bases and J by 3 bases, with 13 bases left in between. Here the CDR3 reads CSALTDSYEQYF. CDR3 sequence (DNA): TGCAGCGCCCTGACGGACAGCTACGAGCAGTACTTC.

The gene calls are TRBV2 and TRBJ1-2; tentative D call: TRBD1 (6 bases). CDR3 length equals 19 residues. Trimming left V 3 bases short and J 1 base short, with 24 bases between. Per germline, CDR1 SNHLY and CDR2 FYNNEI. CDR3 coding DNA: TGTGCCAGCAGTGACGCCACGGGCCGGGGGCTCGGAGATAACTATGGCTACACCTTC. It encodes CASSDATGRGLGDNYGYTF.

The sample holds one count of this clone. The chain combines TRBV29-1 with TRBJ1-2, with 10 positions matching TRBD1. Germline V gene lookup returns CDR1 SQVTM and CDR2 ANQGSEA. This CDR3 is 14 amino acids long. J lost 4 bases, V lost 5 bases, and 7 bases had no gene match. The CDR3 DNA sequence: TGCAGCGTTCTCGGACAGGGGGTGGCCTATGGCTACACCTTC. Translation: CSVLGQGVAYGYTF.

The chain combines TRBV19 with TRBJ2-3; 10 nucleotides line up with TRBD1. V was pared by 7 bases and J by 0 bases, with 1 base of the junction left unmatched. CDR3 length equals 14 residues. Germline loops: CDR1 LNHDA, CDR2 SQIVND (reference sequence). CDR3 region: CASTDRGSTDTQYF. CDR3 in DNA: TGTGCCAGTACGGACAGGGGGAGCACAGATACGCAGTATTTT.

The rearrangement joins TRBV25-1 to TRBJ1-2; D remains unclear. The length of the CDR3 is 16 residues. The germline V gene has CDR1 MGHDK and CDR2 SYGVNS. Trimming removed 1 base from V and 2 bases from J, with 14 bases in between. CDR3 region: CASSELVLERNYGYTF. CDR3 in DNA: TGTGCCAGCAGTGAATTAGTTCTGGAAAGGAACTATGGCTACACCTTC.

This chain links TRBV3-1 (or the pseudogene TRBV3-2) with TRBJ2-2; D is unclear. The CDR3 has 14 amino acids. The V gene's germline CDR1 is LGHDT and CDR2 YNNKEL (reference sequence). Deletions cut 2 bases from V and 1 base from J, with 5 bases between. For the CDR3, the DNA is TGTGCCAGCAGCCAACTCAGGAACACCGGGGAGCTGTTTTTT. It is translated as CASSQLRNTGELFF.

The V call is TRBV2, the J call TRBJ2-7, with D perhaps matching TRBD1 (5 bases). Trimming pared 3 bases from V and 5 bases from J, leaving 8 bases between. The CDR3 has 12 amino acids. The germline V gene has CDR1 SNHLY and CDR2 FYNNEI. CDR3: CASSEAGHEQYF. The CDR3, as DNA: TGTGCCAGCAGTGAGGCAGGGCACGAGCAGTACTTC.

This clone was seen a single time. This chain uses TRBV29-1 with TRBJ2-3; 8 positions match TRBD2. V lost 3 bases and J lost 9; bases outside the gene matches: 11. The CDR3 consists of 14 residues. Germline values: CDR1 SQVTM, CDR2 ANQGSEA. CDR3 nucleotide sequence: TGCAGCGTTGACTTGCTAGCGGGCGTGGGGACGCAGTATTTT. The encoded protein is CSVDLLAGVGTQYF.